The 14 T cell receptor beta chains in this list originate from one sample, sequenced in a study of T-cell memory formation after mild COVID-19. TCRdb processed the 5' RACE reads anew with MiXCR; each CDR3 protein has one entry. The data contain 400,000 to 500,000 distinct CDR3 sequences, 20% of them singletons. Material for sequencing was PBMCs or a T cell subset sorted from them (not recorded which). These receptors all stem from an adult woman who had mild COVID-19 (a few samples of this study predate the infection). Cell type and time point are not known.

Only a few counts were recorded for this clonotype. The chain couples TRBV7-9 to TRBJ2-2; D unresolved. CDR1 and CDR2 (germline): SEHNR, FQNEAQ (reference sequence). The CDR3 consists of 14 residues. V gave up 6 bases and J gave up 7 bases, with 15 bases separating them. The DNA for the CDR3 is TGTGCCAGCAGGGACCCTCTGTGGAACGGGGAGCTGTTTTTT. Translating gives CASRDPLWNGELFF.

The rearrangement links TRBV11-2 to TRBJ2-5, with 8 nucleotides matching TRBD1. The V gene end was trimmed by 2 bases and the J gene end by 3 bases; junction bases not matched to a gene: 8. This CDR3 has 16 residues. CDR1 and CDR2 (germline): SGHAT, FQNNGV. The CDR3 is CASSLIGQGREETQYF. CDR3 DNA sequence: TGTGCCAGCAGCTTAATCGGACAGGGAAGGGAAGAGACCCAGTACTTC.

The V gene is TRBV18, the J gene TRBJ1-6; D is ambiguous. There are 16 residues in the CDR3. Per the germline V gene, CDR1 is KGHSH and CDR2 is LQKENI. Trimming removed 3 bases from V and 7 bases from J, with 16 bases in between. CDR3 residues: CASSPLAGAENSPLHF. The CDR3 nucleotides are TGTGCCAGCTCACCCCTCGCGGGAGCAGAGAATTCACCCCTCCACTTT.

The sample holds a few counts of this clonotype. The chain couples TRBV28 to TRBJ1-1, with a weak D call TRBD1 (5 bases). Germline V gives CDR1 MDHEN, CDR2 SYDVKM. V gave up 5 bases and J gave up 3 bases, with 19 bases separating them. This CDR3 region has 16 residues. The CDR3 reads CASSPLRSGGDTEAFF. The DNA for the CDR3 is TGTGCCAGCAGTCCTCTCAGGTCGGGGGGGGACACTGAAGCTTTCTTT.

V gene TRBV12-3 or TRBV12-4 combines with J gene TRBJ2-1; D ambiguous. The ends were cut back, 6 bases at V and 7 bases at J, with 16 bases in the middle. CDR3 length: 14 residues. CDR3 nucleotides: TGTGCCAGCAGCGTCGAAGGCCTTGGGAATGAGCAGTTCTTC. Translation gives CASSVEGLGNEQFF.

The rearrangement links TRBV7-6 to TRBJ2-7; the match to TRBD2 covers 8 bases. This CDR3 comprises 16 residues. Per germline, CDR1 SGHVS and CDR2 FNYEAQ. The V and J ends lost 0 bases and 0 bases, in that order; junction bases with no gene match: 4. CDR3: CASSLAALADSYEQYF. As DNA, the CDR3 is TGTGCCAGCAGCTTAGCGGCACTAGCGGACTCCTACGAGCAGTACTTC.

In its sample, this clonotype was seen a few times. The J gene is TRBJ1-5, the V gene TRBV18, with a tentative D call TRBD1 (5 bases). This CDR3 comprises 15 residues. The V gene's germline CDR1 is KGHSH and CDR2 LQKENI. V dropped 0 bases and J dropped 3 bases, with 9 bases sitting between them. The CDR3 coding sequence is TGTGCCAGCTCACCACCAGACAGTCACAATCAGCCCCAGCATTTT. As protein: CASSPPDSHNQPQHF.

The gene calls are TRBV6-5 and TRBJ2-2; D is uncertain. In germline, CDR1 is MNHEY, CDR2 SVGAGI. Trimming took off 4 bases at V and 5 bases at J, with 14 bases between the two ends. The CDR3 is 15 residues long. This CDR3 reads CASSSIPPITGELFF. CDR3 coding DNA: TGTGCCAGCAGTTCGATTCCCCCTATTACCGGGGAGCTGTTTTTT.

The genes are TRBV5-1 and TRBJ2-3; D is undetermined. The CDR3 is 15 amino acids. Germline values: CDR1 SGHRS, CDR2 YFSETQ. V gave up 0 bases and J gave up 3 bases, with 11 bases separating them. The CDR3 DNA reads TGCGCCAGCAGCTTGGCCACGGTTAGAACAGATACGCAGTATTTT. It translates to CASSLATVRTDTQYF.

The chain recombines TRBV2 with TRBJ1-4; D is ambiguous. V was shortened by 3 bases and J by 5 bases, with 7 bases between the two germline ends. Germline assignment: CDR1 SNHLY and CDR2 FYNNEI. The CDR3 has 13 residues. The CDR3 spells CASSDTSNEKLFF. Written as DNA, the CDR3 is TGTGCCAGCAGTGACACTTCGAATGAAAAACTGTTTTTT.

The CDR3 bases are TGCGCCAGCAGCCGAGGGATTGGGACAGGGGGAAGTAACTATGGCTACACCTTC. Protein sequence: CASSRGIGTGGSNYGYTF. The rearrangement uses TRBV4-1 and TRBJ1-2; TRBD1 agrees at 11 bases. The CDR3 extends over 18 amino acids. Unmatched junction bases numbered 11, after V lost 4 bases and J lost 1 base. Germline V gene data show CDR1 as MGHRA and CDR2 as YSYEKL.

The genes are TRBV9 and TRBJ2-1; a possible D gene is TRBD1 (6 bases). The CDR3 contains 15 residues. Germline V gene data show CDR1 as SGDLS and CDR2 as YYNGEE. Between the trimmed V and J ends, which lost 0 bases and 4 bases, there was a span of 11 bases. In nucleotides, the CDR3 is TGTGCCAGCAGCGTAGAACAGGGATTATACAATGAGCAGTTCTTC. It is translated as CASSVEQGLYNEQFF.

This clonotype turned up a few times. The rearrangement uses TRBV6-6 and TRBJ2-1; 13 nucleotides line up with TRBD2. The germline V gene encodes CDR1 MNHNY and CDR2 SVGAGI (reference sequence). Trimming took 7 bases from V and 15 from J; bases not matched to a gene: 18. The CDR3 length is 16 residues. This chain's CDR3 is CASNNRGLAGPRGLFF. The CDR3 region has the DNA TGTGCCAGCAACAACAGGGGACTAGCGGGACCCCGGGGACTGTTCTTC.

This clonotype was seen more than once but under ten times. The rearrangement joins TRBV28 to TRBJ2-7; D is ambiguous. V was clipped by 7 bases and J by 4 bases, with 20 bases between them. This CDR3 has 15 residues. CDR1 MDHEN and CDR2 SYDVKM come from the germline V gene. CDR3 bases: TGTGCCAGCACCTTAGTGGGTTCGAGCGAGTACGAGCAGTACTTC. It yields the protein CASTLVGSSEYEQYF.